These 15 T cell receptor beta chains were sequenced from one sample in a study of cytomegalovirus exposure and HLA in healthy donors. Use of 60 Vbeta and 13 Jbeta primers characterized the PCR. Sequencing was performed with immunoSEQ multiplex PCR; in TCRdb, only in-frame clones are kept and a portion is missing. This table has 150,000 to 200,000 clones, approximately 88% appearing once. Sequencing input: PBMCs. The receptors shown here come from a boy between 10 and 17 years old in good health and CMV-seronegative.

This chain uses TRBV14 with TRBJ2-7, with TRBD2 matching over 14 bases. This CDR3 contains 17 residues. V gave up 2 bases and J gave up 7 bases; unmatched junction bases: 10. CDR1 and CDR2 (germline): SGHDN, FVKESK. The CDR3: CASSQTRGLAGAYEQYF. In nucleotides, the CDR3 is TGTGCCAGCAGCCAAACCAGGGGACTAGCGGGAGCTTATGAGCAGTACTTC.

This chain links TRBV6-1 with TRBJ2-4, with a weak D call TRBD1 (8 bases). CDR1 and CDR2 from the germline V gene are MNHNS and SASEGT. With 2 bases removed from V and 8 bases from J, the gap between germline ends came to 16 bases. This CDR3 has 15 residues. The CDR3 reads CASSEPWTGRDIQYF. The CDR3 DNA is TGTGCCAGCAGTGAACCCTGGACAGGGAGGGACATTCAGTACTTC.

The genes are TRBV9 and TRBJ1-1; TRBD1 is a possible D gene (5 bases). Looked up from germline, CDR1 is SGDLS and CDR2 is YYNGEE. The CDR3 contains 14 residues. V was cut by 0 bases and J by 7 bases, with 13 bases left in between. The DNA for the CDR3 is TGTGCCAGCAGCGTAGGAACAGGACAATATGAAGCTTTCTTT. Translation gives CASSVGTGQYEAFF.

The V and J genes are TRBV19 and TRBJ2-7; 12 nucleotides match TRBD2. The V gene's germline CDR1 is LNHDA and CDR2 SQIVND (reference sequence). Trimming took 4 bases from V and 0 from J; bases not matched to a gene: 4. This CDR3 region has 16 residues. DNA for the CDR3: TGTGCCAGTAGTACCGGACTAGCGGGATCCTCCTACGAGCAGTACTTC. Protein: CASSTGLAGSSYEQYF.

The chain recombines TRBV9 with TRBJ2-7; perhaps TRBD2 as D (6 bases). CDR3 length equals 14 residues. Trimming removed 3 bases at V and 1 base at J, with 11 bases between. Per germline, CDR1 SGDLS and CDR2 YYNGEE. The CDR3 nucleotides are TGTGCCAGCAGCGATTACCGGGAGTCCTACGAGCAGTACTTC. Its translation is CASSDYRESYEQYF.

This chain links TRBV7-9 with TRBJ2-5, with 7 bases that match TRBD1. Looked up from germline, CDR1 is SEHNR and CDR2 is FQNEAQ (reference sequence). The CDR3 is 15 residues long. Trimming at V came to 5 bases and at J to 5 bases, leaving 11 bases not matched to a gene. The CDR3 nucleotides are TGTGCCAGCAGCCCTGGACAGGCGACATGGGAGACCCAGTACTTC. This encodes CASSPGQATWETQYF.

The rearrangement links TRBV4-2 to TRBJ1-4; 8 positions match TRBD1. V was clipped by 4 bases and J by 9 bases; unmatched bases: 7. The CDR3 loop spans 14 amino acids. Germline CDR1 LGHNA, CDR2 YNFKEQ. The CDR3 region has the DNA TGTGCCAGCAGCCGAGAGCAGGGGGCTCAAAAACTGTTTTTT. Protein product: CASSREQGAQKLFF.

The chain has TRBV28 and TRBJ1-1, with 9 bases lining up with TRBD1. The V gene end was trimmed by 6 bases and the J gene end by 4 bases; junction bases not matched to a gene: 3. The CDR3 is 13 residues long. The germline CDR1 and CDR2 sequences are MDHEN and SYDVKM. In DNA, the CDR3 is TGTGCCAGCAGAGGGGACAGGGCCACTGAAGCTTTCTTT. Encoded protein: CASRGDRATEAFF.

The V call is TRBV19, the J call TRBJ1-2, with 10 bases identical to TRBD1. Losses at the gene ends were 5 bases for V and 6 bases for J; bases not matched to a gene: 9. CDR3 length: 15 residues. The germline V gene has CDR1 LNHDA and CDR2 SQIVND (reference sequence). CDR3 residues: CASSLDGQGVNGYTF. CDR3 in DNA: TGTGCCAGTAGTCTTGATGGACAGGGGGTAAATGGCTACACCTTC.

CDR3 region: CASSLRLVYNEQFF. CDR3 nucleotides: TGTGCCAGCAGCTTGAGGCTAGTCTACAATGAGCAGTTCTTC. V usage is TRBV5-8 and J usage is TRBJ2-1; D is undetermined. The CDR3 has 14 residues. The V gene's germline CDR1 is SGHTS and CDR2 YDEGEE. The V end lost 1 base, the J end lost 3 bases, and 8 bases lay between the germline ends.

The chain recombines TRBV5-1 with TRBJ1-2; TRBD1 matches at 9 bases. The CDR3 loop spans 15 amino acids. Germline V CDR1 and CDR2: SGHRS, YFSETQ. The trim removed 4 bases at V and 4 bases at J, leaving 8 bases unmatched. The CDR3 is CASSLGTGQTYGYTF. CDR3 sequence (DNA): TGCGCCAGCAGCCTTGGGACAGGGCAGACCTATGGCTACACCTTC.

This chain uses TRBV28 with TRBJ2-7; D is ambiguous. This CDR3 has 12 amino acids. Trimming took off 6 bases at V and 0 bases at J, with 6 bases between the two ends. Per germline, CDR1 MDHEN and CDR2 SYDVKM. The CDR3 loop reads CASSISSYEQYF. The DNA of the CDR3 is TGTGCCAGCAGCATTTCCTCCTACGAGCAGTACTTC.

CDR3 region: CASSIGQSYGYTF. The DNA of the CDR3 is TGTGCCAGCAGCATAGGACAGTCGTATGGCTACACCTTC. This chain connects TRBV7-9 to TRBJ1-2; tentatively, D is TRBD1 (6 bases). The CDR3 runs to 13 residues. V lost 5 bases, J lost 5 bases, and 12 bases lay in between. The germline V gene encodes CDR1 SEHNR and CDR2 FQNEAQ (reference sequence). The full variable domain, in which reference TRBV7-9 and TRBJ1-2 provide the parts outside the CDR3, is DTGVSQNPRHKITKRGQNVTFRCDPISEHNRLYWYRQTLGQGPEFLTYFQNEAQLEKSRLLSDRFSAERPKGSFSTLEIQRTEQGDSAMYLCASSIGQSYGYTFGSGTRLTVV.

A single count supports this clone. The chain combines TRBV5-7 with TRBJ1-4; D is perhaps TRBD1 (6 bases). TRBV5-7 qualifies as an ORF whose function is uncertain. The CDR3 spans 15 residues. V shed 10 bases and J shed 7 bases, with 23 bases lying between them. This CDR3 reads CAGPQGLGASEKLFF. CDR3 nucleotides: TGTGCCGGACCCCAGGGGTTAGGGGCCAGTGAAAAACTGTTTTTT.

The chain couples TRBV5-1 to TRBJ2-1, with 12 bases lining up with TRBD2. With 3 bases clipped from V and 0 bases from J, the junction kept 13 bases outside the gene matches. CDR1 and CDR2 (germline): SGHRS, YFSETQ. This CDR3 has 20 amino acids. The CDR3: CASSSTGLAGTWSSYNEQFF. The CDR3 region has the DNA TGCGCCAGCAGCTCCACCGGACTAGCGGGGACCTGGAGCTCCTACAATGAGCAGTTCTTC.